This T cell receptor beta chain comes out of a study of pediatric ulcerative colitis. Assay used: immunoSEQ multiplex PCR; TCRdb lists only in-frame clones, some missing. The sample lists 32,000 or so clones; around 80% were seen once. Overall study findings and caveats: Blood-rectal clonal overlap within each person was significantly higher in ulcerative colitis patients than controls. Clonal expansions reduced rectal repertoire diversity in acute severe colitis.

Turning to this clone: What it recognizes is unknown.

The sequencing input was blood. The source of this sequence is a boy aged 5-17 years with severe ulcerative colitis.

The CDR3 bases are TGTGCCAGCAGCCACGCGCCCCAGGGAGAGGATGACGGGGAGCTGTTTTTT. Its translation is CASSHAPQGEDDGELFF. The chain has TRBV11-3 and TRBJ2-2; perhaps D is TRBD1 or TRBD2 (5 bases each). There are 17 residues in the CDR3. CDR1 and CDR2 from the germline V gene are SGHNT and YENEEA. The ends were cut back, 5 bases at V and 7 bases at J, with 23 bases in the middle.